These T cell receptor beta chains were read from a single sample in a study of control samples from healthy donors and cancer patients. Profiled with immunoSEQ multiplex PCR; TCRdb holds only in-frame clones, not every one. Found here are tens of thousands of clones, less than 90% of them singletons; the top ten hold 3% to 4.5%. The sample taken for sequencing was blood. These receptors were collected from a woman in her 50s in good health. Both conserved end residues are part of each CDR3. D genes are given only for firm matches. Size is omitted from some rows. Given values are once, few, many or a class for expanded clones.

d_gene	v_gene	abundance	j_gene	CDR3nt	CDR3aa
.	TRBV4-1	.	TRBJ2-7	TGCGCCAGCAGCCAAGGTTCGTTAGGACCCCGAGTCCACGAGCAGTACTTC	CASSQGSLGPRVHEQYF
TRBD2	TRBV5-1	.	TRBJ2-3	TGCGCCAGCAGCCGCTCCATTAGCGGGAGAGTGAGCACAGATACGCAGTATTTT	CASSRSISGRVSTDTQYF
TRBD1	TRBV10-3	.	TRBJ1-2	TGTGCCATACGACAGGGAACCTTTTATAACTATGGCTACACCTTC	CAIRQGTFYNYGYTF
TRBD2	TRBV18	few	TRBJ2-1	TGTGCCAGCTCACCACCGGGACTAGCGGACCGAGGCAATGAGCAGTTCTTC	CASSPPGLADRGNEQFF
TRBD2	TRBV6-2/TRBV6-3	.	TRBJ2-7	TGTGCCAGCAGTTACCTAGCGGGAGTTACCTTTACCTACGAGCAGTACTTC	CASSYLAGVTFTYEQYF
TRBD2	TRBV7-8	.	TRBJ2-5	TGTGCCAGCAGCTTAGTGGCTAGCGGGAGATCACCACAAGAGACCCAGTACTTC	CASSLVASGRSPQETQYF
.	TRBV27	few	TRBJ1-5	TGTGCCAGCAGTTTCACTAGCAATCAGCCCCAGCATTTT	CASSFTSNQPQHF
TRBD2	TRBV4-2	.	TRBJ2-3	TGTGCCAGCAGCCAAGAAACTAGCGGGAGGGCGTGGGGAGATACGCAGTATTTT	CASSQETSGRAWGDTQYF
TRBD1	TRBV24-1	.	TRBJ2-3	TGTGCCACCAGTGCCGGAACAGGGGCCACGCAGTATTTT	CATSAGTGATQYF
.	TRBV6-5	.	TRBJ2-2	TGTGCCAGCAGTTACTCTTCCCCTACCGGGGAGCTGTTTTTT	CASSYSSPTGELFF
.	TRBV9	.	TRBJ1-1	TGTGCCAGCAGCGTCGGGTGGTTGGGGCCTGAAGCTTTCTTT	CASSVGWLGPEAFF
.	TRBV18	.	TRBJ2-7	TGTGCCAGCTCACAAACAGGAGTTTTAGGGTACGAGCAGTACTTC	CASSQTGVLGYEQYF
TRBD2	TRBV15	.	TRBJ2-7	TGTGCCACCGCCGCGGCTAGCGGAACCTACGAGCAGTACTTC	CATAAASGTYEQYF
TRBD1	TRBV14	.	TRBJ2-5	TGTGCCAGCAGCATACTGCGACAGGGAACAGAGACCCAGTACTTC	CASSILRQGTETQYF
.	TRBV15	.	TRBJ2-2	TGTGCCACCAGCAGAGATTCTGGGGCGGTAGTAAAGCTGTTTTTT	CATSRDSGAVVKLFF
.	TRBV7-8	.	TRBJ1-1	TGTGCCAGCAGCTCCATAAGGTTTGCGAACACTGAAGCTTTCTTT	CASSSIRFANTEAFF
TRBD1	TRBV3-1/TRBV3-2	.	TRBJ2-4	TGTGCCAGCAGCCAAGCGCGACAGGGTGGGGGAGCGGTTCAGTACTTC	CASSQARQGGGAVQYF
TRBD1	TRBV11-1	.	TRBJ2-7	TGTGCCAGCAGCTCTCCGGGACAGGGGTCCTACGAGCAGTACTTC	CASSSPGQGSYEQYF
TRBD1	TRBV5-4	.	TRBJ2-7	TGTGCCAGCAGCTTGAACGGACAGGGTCTCCACGAGCAGTACTTC	CASSLNGQGLHEQYF
TRBD2	TRBV7-2	.	TRBJ2-3	TGTGCCAGCAGCTTTGGGGCGACTAGCGGGAGATCAGATACGCAGTATTTT	CASSFGATSGRSDTQYF
TRBD1	TRBV25-1	.	TRBJ2-5	TGTGCCAGCAGAGGCCCGGGACAGATGTACCAAGAGACCCAGTACTTC	CASRGPGQMYQETQYF
.	TRBV28	.	TRBJ2-1	TGTGCCAGCAGCCCAGGGGGAGGTGAGCAGTTCTTC	CASSPGGGEQFF
TRBD1	TRBV18	.	TRBJ2-1	TGTGCCAGCTCACCACTGGACGGGACAGGGGCATGGAGTGAGCAGTTCTTC	CASSPLDGTGAWSEQFF
TRBD2	TRBV5-3	.	TRBJ2-1	TGTGCCAGAAGCTTAAGGGGACTAGGCATAAATGAGCAGTTCTTC	CARSLRGLGINEQFF
.	TRBV7-2	.	TRBJ1-1	TGTGCCAGCAGCTTAGCGACCCCCGCTCGTGCCGCTTTCTTT	CASSLATPARAAFF
TRBD2	TRBV2	.	TRBJ2-1	TGTGCCAGCAGTGACCTAGCGGGCACGACCTACAATGAGCAGTTCTTC	CASSDLAGTTYNEQFF
TRBD2	TRBV7-2	.	TRBJ2-3	TGTGCCAGCAGCCCTTACGAAGGACTAGGGACAGATACGCAGTATTTT	CASSPYEGLGTDTQYF
.	TRBV4-1	.	TRBJ2-1	TGCGCCAGCAGCCTCCCCAATGAGCAGTTCTTC	CASSLPNEQFF
.	TRBV5-1	.	TRBJ1-1	TGCGCCAGCAGCTTGGAGGGTCGGGCCAGCGCTGAAGCTTTCTTT	CASSLEGRASAEAFF
TRBD1	TRBV6-5	.	TRBJ2-4	TGTGCCAGCCAGGGACAGGGGGCGACCAAAAACATTCAGTACTTC	CASQGQGATKNIQYF
.	TRBV19	.	TRBJ2-3	TGTGCCAGTACGCAGGGAAGTAGAACAGATACGCAGTATTTT	CASTQGSRTDTQYF
.	TRBV29-1	once	TRBJ2-2	TGCAGCGTTGAAATGAGGACGAGCGGGAACACCGGGGAGCTGTTTTTT	CSVEMRTSGNTGELFF
.	TRBV19	.	TRBJ2-3	TGTGCCAGTAGTATGACTCGGGGGAGAGGCACAGATACGCAGTATTTT	CASSMTRGRGTDTQYF
.	TRBV19	.	TRBJ1-1	TGTGCCAGTAGTACTGCCCCCGCCGGCCGCAGGGCACTAGCTTTCTTT	CASSTAPAGRRALAFF
TRBD2	TRBV7-2	.	TRBJ2-1	TGTGCCAGCAGCTTAAATGGCGGGAGCTATGAGCAGTTCTTC	CASSLNGGSYEQFF